Following are 10 T cell receptor beta chains from one sample sequenced in a study of identifying expanded T cells in peripheral blood. Profiling relied on immunoSEQ multiplex PCR, and the TCRdb table lists in-frame clones only, not all of them. Among about 91,000 clones listed, about 87% were seen once. Sequencing was performed on blood. The receptors originated from a person between 18 and 69 years old in good health.

The V gene is TRBV5-6, the J gene TRBJ2-5; D possibly matches TRBD1 or TRBD2 (5 bases each). The CDR3 covers 16 residues. With 4 bases removed from V and 5 bases from J, the gap between germline ends came to 21 bases. Germline V gene sequence: CDR1 SGHDT, CDR2 YYEEEE. In DNA form, the CDR3 reads TGTGCCAGCAGCCCGTCGGGACCCACCTCTCCCGAGACCCAGTACTTC. As protein: CASSPSGPTSPETQYF.

The rearrangement uses TRBV7-8 and TRBJ2-6; tentative D call: TRBD2 (5 bases). V dropped 8 bases and J dropped 0 bases, with 8 bases sitting between them. The CDR3 covers 14 residues. Germline CDR1 reads SGHVS; CDR2 reads FQNEAQ. The CDR3, as DNA: TGTGCCAGCGCGGGTACCTCTGGGGCCAACGTCCTGACTTTC. It encodes CASAGTSGANVLTF.

This chain uses TRBV6-4 with TRBJ2-3; the D is unclear. Germline values: CDR1 MRHNA, CDR2 SNTAGT. The CDR3 runs to 15 residues. Trimming removed 6 bases at V and 2 bases at J, with 15 bases between. The CDR3 loop is CASSTLPTLTDTQYF. CDR3 bases: TGTGCCAGCAGCACACTACCAACCCTCACAGATACGCAGTATTTT.

The chain joins TRBV5-4 to TRBJ2-4; the D gene is possibly TRBD2 (5 bases). The V gene's germline CDR1 is SGHNT and CDR2 YYREEE (reference sequence). The V end lost 0 bases, the J end lost 0 bases, and 10 bases lay between the germline ends. The CDR3 extends over 16 amino acids. The CDR3 DNA is TGTGCCAGCAGCTTGGCGGGGTTGCAAGCCAAAAACATTCAGTACTTC. Translating gives CASSLAGLQAKNIQYF.

The chain employs TRBV9 and TRBJ2-1, with D possibly being TRBD2 (6 bases). This CDR3 has 15 amino acids. Trimming took 4 bases from V and 5 from J, leaving 16 bases between them. The germline gives CDR1 SGDLS, CDR2 YYNGEE. CDR3 protein: CASSRPGTFNNEQFF. The CDR3 nucleotides are TGTGCCAGCAGCCGACCTGGGACTTTCAACAATGAGCAGTTCTTC.

The gene calls are TRBV29-1 and TRBJ2-7, with a tentative D call TRBD2 (6 bases). The CDR3 sequence is 14 residues long. Deletions cut 2 bases from V and 5 bases from J, with 16 bases between. CDR1 is SQVTM, CDR2 ANQGSEA, per germline. The CDR3 DNA is TGCAGCGTTGAAAGGGGTGGAGGGACCCACGAGCAGTACTTC. Protein sequence: CSVERGGGTHEQYF.

The V and J genes are TRBV5-4 and TRBJ2-2; D might be TRBD1 or TRBD2, each matching 6 bases. V gave up 2 bases and J gave up 7 bases, with 15 bases separating them. Looked up from germline, CDR1 is SGHNT and CDR2 is YYREEE (reference sequence). This CDR3 is 15 amino acids long. CDR3 in DNA: TGTGCCAGCAGCTTATTTCAAGGGGGAGGCGGGGAGCTGTTTTTT. Translating it yields CASSLFQGGGGELFF. Variable domain in full (rest from reference TRBV5-4 and TRBJ2-2): ETGVTQSPTHLIKTRGQQVTLRCSSQSGHNTVSWYQQALGQGPQFIFQYYREEENGRGNFPPRFSGLQFPNYSSELNVNALELDDSALYLCASSLFQGGGGELFFGEGSRLTVL.

The chain carries TRBV11-2 and TRBJ1-1; 7 nucleotides agree with TRBD1. The CDR3 is 15 residues long. Germline CDR1 and CDR2: SGHAT and FQNNGV. Trimming cost V 3 bases and J 1 base; bases outside gene matches: 5. CDR3 bases: TGTGCCAGCAGCTTGGCAGGGGGACCGAACACTGAAGCTTTCTTT. This encodes CASSLAGGPNTEAFF.

The chain is built from TRBV2 and TRBJ2-1; 11 nucleotides agree with TRBD2. Germline CDR1 SNHLY, CDR2 FYNNEI. The CDR3 extends over 15 amino acids. V dropped 8 bases and J dropped 2; count of bases not matched to a gene: 5. The CDR3 DNA reads as TGTGCCAGCCGAGGGACTAGCGGAACCTACAATGAGCAGTTCTTC. Residues: CASRGTSGTYNEQFF.

CDR3 protein: CASSDSGTSNEQFF. The DNA of the CDR3 is TGTGCCAGCAGTGACTCTGGGACTAGCAATGAGCAGTTCTTC. The chain joins TRBV6-4 to TRBJ2-1; 8 nucleotides agree with TRBD2. The CDR3 totals 14 residues. CDR1 and CDR2 from the germline V gene are MRHNA and SNTAGT. With V trimmed by 0 bases and J by 6 bases, 1 base remained unmatched.